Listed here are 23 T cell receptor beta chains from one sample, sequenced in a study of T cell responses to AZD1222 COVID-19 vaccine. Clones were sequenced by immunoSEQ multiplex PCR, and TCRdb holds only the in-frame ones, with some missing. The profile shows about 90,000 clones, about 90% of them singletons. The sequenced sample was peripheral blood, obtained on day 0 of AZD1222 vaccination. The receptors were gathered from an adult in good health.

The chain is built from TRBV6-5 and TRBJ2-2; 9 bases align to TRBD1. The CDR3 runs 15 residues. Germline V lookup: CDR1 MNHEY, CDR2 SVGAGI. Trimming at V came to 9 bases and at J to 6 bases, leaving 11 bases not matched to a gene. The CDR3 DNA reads TGTGCCAGTTCCCCAACAGGGGGCGGAGCCGGGGAGCTGTTTTTT. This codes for CASSPTGGGAGELFF.

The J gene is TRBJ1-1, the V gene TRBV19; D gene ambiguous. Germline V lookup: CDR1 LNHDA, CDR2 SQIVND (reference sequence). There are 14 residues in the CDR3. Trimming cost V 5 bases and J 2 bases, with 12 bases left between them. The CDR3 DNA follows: TGTGCCAGTAGTGGCCGTTCGACAAACACTGAAGCTTTCTTT. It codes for CASSGRSTNTEAFF.

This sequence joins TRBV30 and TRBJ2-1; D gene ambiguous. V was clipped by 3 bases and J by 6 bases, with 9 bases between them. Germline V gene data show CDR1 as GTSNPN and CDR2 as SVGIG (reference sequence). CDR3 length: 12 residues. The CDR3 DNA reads TGTGCCTGGAGCCGAGGCAGCAATGAGCAGTTCTTC. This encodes CAWSRGSNEQFF. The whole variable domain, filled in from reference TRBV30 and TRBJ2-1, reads SQTIHQWPATLVQPVGSPLSLECTVEGTSNPNLYWYRQAAGRGLQLLFYSVGIGQISSEVPQNLSASRPQDRQFILSSKKLLLSDSGFYLCAWSRGSNEQFFGPGTRLTVL.

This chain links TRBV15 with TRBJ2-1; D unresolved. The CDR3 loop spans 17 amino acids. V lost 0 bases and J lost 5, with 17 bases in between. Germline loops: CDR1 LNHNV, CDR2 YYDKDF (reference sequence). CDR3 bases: TGTGCCACCAGCAGAGATAACGTCGCTAGGAGTGACAATGAGCAGTTCTTC. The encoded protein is CATSRDNVARSDNEQFF.

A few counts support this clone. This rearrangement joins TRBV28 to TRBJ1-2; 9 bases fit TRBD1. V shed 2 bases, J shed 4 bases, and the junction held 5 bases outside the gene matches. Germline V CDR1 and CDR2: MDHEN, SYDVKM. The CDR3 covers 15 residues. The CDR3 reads CASSLGDRAFYGYTF. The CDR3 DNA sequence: TGTGCCAGCAGTTTAGGGGACAGGGCTTTCTATGGCTACACCTTC.

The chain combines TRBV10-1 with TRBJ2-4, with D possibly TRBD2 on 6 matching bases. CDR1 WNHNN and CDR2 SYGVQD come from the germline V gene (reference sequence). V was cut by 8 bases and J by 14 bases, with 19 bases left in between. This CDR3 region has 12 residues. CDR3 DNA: TGCGCCAGCGAGGGCAGCCGGGGAGGAAAGTACTTC. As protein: CASEGSRGGKYF.

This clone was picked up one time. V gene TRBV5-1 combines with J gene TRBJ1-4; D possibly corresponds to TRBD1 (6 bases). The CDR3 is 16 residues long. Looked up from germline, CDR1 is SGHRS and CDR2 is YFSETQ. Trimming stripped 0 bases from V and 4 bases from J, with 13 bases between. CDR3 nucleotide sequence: TGCGCCAGCAGCTTGGCCATCAGGGGTGGTAATGAAAAACTGTTTTTT. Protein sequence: CASSLAIRGGNEKLFF.

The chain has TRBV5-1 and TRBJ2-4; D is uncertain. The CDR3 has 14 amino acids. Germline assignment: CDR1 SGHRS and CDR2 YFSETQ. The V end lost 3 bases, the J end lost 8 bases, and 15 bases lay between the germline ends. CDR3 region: CASSSGRNSDIQYF. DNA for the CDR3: TGCGCCAGCAGCTCCGGCCGCAACAGTGACATTCAGTACTTC.

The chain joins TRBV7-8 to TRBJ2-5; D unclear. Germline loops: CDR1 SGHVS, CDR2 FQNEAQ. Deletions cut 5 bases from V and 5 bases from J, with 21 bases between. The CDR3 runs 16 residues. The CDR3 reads CASSPTGFGRYETQYF. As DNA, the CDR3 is TGTGCCAGCAGCCCAACGGGTTTTGGACGCTACGAGACCCAGTACTTC.

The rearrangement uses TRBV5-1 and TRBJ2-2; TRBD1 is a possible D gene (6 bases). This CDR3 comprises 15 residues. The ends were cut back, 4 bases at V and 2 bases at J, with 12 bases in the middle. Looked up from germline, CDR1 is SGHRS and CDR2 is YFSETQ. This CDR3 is CASSERDTNTGELFF. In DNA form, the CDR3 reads TGCGCCAGCAGCGAACGGGACACCAACACCGGGGAGCTGTTTTTT.

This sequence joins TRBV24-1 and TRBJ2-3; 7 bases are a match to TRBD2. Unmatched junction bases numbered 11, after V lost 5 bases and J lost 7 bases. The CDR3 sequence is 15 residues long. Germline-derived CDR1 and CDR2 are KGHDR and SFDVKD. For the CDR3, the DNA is TGTGCCACCAGTGGGGCGGGAGACGGTGGAAATACGCAGTATTTT. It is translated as CATSGAGDGGNTQYF.

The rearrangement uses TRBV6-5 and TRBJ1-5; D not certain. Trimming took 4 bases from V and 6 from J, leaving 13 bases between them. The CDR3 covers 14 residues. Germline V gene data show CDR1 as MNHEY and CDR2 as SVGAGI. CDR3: CASSLGQVSQPQHF. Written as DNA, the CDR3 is TGTGCCAGCAGTTTAGGCCAGGTTAGTCAGCCCCAGCATTTT.

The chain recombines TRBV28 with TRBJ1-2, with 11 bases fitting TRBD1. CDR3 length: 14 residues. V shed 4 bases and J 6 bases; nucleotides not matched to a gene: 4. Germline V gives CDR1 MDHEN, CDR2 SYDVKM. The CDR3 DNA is TGTGCCAGCAGTTCGGACAGGGGGCGAGATGGCTACACCTTC. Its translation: CASSSDRGRDGYTF.

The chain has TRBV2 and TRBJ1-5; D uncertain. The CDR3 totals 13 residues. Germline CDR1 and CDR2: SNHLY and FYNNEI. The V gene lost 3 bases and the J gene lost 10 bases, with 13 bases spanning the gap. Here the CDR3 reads CASSDSRIAPQHF. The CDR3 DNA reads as TGTGCCAGCAGTGATAGCAGGATCGCACCCCAGCATTTT.

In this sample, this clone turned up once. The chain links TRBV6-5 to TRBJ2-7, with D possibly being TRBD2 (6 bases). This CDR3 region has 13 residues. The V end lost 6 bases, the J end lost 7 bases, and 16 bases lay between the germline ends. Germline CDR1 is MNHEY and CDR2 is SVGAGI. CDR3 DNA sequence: TGTGCCAGCAGATGGGACTCGTATGCGGAGCAGTACTTC. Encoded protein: CASRWDSYAEQYF.

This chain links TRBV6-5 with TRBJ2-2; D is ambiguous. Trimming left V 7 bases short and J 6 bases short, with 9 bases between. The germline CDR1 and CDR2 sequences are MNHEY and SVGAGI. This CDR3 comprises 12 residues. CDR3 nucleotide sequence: TGTGCCAGCAACCGTACGCCCGGGGAGCTGTTTTTT. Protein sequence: CASNRTPGELFF.

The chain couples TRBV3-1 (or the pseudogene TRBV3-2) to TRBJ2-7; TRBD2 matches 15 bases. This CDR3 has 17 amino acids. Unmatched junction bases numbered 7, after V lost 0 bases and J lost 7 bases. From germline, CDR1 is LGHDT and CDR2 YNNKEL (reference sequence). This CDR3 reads CASSQDGGLAGGWEQYF. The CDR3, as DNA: TGTGCCAGCAGCCAAGATGGGGGACTAGCGGGAGGATGGGAGCAGTACTTC.

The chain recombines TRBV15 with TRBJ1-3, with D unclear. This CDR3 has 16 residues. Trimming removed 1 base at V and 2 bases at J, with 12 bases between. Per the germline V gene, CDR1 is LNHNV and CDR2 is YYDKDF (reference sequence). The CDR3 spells CATSRGSKIAGNTIYF. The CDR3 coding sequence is TGTGCCACCAGCAGAGGGTCAAAGATAGCTGGAAACACCATATATTTT.

DNA of the CDR3: TGTGCCAGCAGTTCCACCGGGACAACGGTCATCTATGGCTACACCTTC. It is translated as CASSSTGTTVIYGYTF. This chain joins TRBV7-2 and TRBJ1-2; D possibly corresponds to TRBD1 (6 bases). Germline assignment: CDR1 SGHTA and CDR2 FQGNSA. The CDR3 is 16 residues long. Trimming pared 6 bases from V and 4 bases from J, leaving 21 bases between.

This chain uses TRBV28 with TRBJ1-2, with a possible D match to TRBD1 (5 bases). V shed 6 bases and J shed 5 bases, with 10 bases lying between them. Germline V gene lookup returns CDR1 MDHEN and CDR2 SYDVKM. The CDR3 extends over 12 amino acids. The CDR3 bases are TGTGCCAGCAGGGGGGTAGGGTATGGCTACACCTTC. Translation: CASRGVGYGYTF.

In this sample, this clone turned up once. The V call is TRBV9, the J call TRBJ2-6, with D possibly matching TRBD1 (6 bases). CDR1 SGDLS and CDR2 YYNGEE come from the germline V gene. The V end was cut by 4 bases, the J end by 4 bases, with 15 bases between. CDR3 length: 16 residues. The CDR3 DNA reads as TGTGCCAGCAGCCCCCGTGTGGGGACAGGGGCCAACGTCCTGACTTTC. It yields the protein CASSPRVGTGANVLTF.

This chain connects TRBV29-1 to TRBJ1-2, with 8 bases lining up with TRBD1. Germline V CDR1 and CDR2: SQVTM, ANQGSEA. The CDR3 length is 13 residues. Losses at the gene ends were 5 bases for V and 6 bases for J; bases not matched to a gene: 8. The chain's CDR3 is CSVFSGGLDGYTF. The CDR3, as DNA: TGCAGCGTTTTTTCAGGGGGCTTAGATGGCTACACCTTC.

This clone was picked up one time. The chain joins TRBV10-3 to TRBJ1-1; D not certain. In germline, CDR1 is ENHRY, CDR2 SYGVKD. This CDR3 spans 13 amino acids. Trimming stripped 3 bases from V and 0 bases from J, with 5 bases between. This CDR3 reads CAISDAVNTEAFF. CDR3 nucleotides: TGTGCCATCAGTGATGCAGTGAACACTGAAGCTTTCTTT.